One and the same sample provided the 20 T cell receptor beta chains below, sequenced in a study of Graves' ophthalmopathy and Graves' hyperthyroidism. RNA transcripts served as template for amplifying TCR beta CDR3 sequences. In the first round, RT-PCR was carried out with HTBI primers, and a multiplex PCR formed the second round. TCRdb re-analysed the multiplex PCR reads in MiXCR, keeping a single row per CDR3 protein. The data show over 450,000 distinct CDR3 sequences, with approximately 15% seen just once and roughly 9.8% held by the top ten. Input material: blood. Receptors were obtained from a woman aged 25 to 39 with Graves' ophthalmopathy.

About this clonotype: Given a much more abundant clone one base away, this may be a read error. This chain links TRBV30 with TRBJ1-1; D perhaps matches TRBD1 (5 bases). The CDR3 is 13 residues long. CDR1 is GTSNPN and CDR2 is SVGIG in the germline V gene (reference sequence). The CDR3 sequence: CACYRDGNTEACF. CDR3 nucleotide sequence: TGTGCCTGTTACCGGGACGGGAACACTGAAGCTTGCTTT.

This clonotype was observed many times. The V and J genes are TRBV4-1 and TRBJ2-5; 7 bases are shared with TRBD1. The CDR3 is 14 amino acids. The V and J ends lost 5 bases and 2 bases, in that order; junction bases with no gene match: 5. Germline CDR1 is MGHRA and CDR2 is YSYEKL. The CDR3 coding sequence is TGCGCCAGCAGCAATCCGGGACAGCAAGAGACCCAGTACTTC. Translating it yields CASSNPGQQETQYF.

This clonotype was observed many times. CDR3: CASHRDRGYEQYF. The CDR3 region has the DNA TGCGCCAGCCACCGGGACAGGGGTTACGAGCAGTACTTC. This rearrangement joins TRBV5-1 to TRBJ2-7; 10 nucleotides line up with TRBD1. V was clipped by 7 bases and J by 4 bases; unmatched bases: 5. The germline CDR1 and CDR2 sequences are SGHRS and YFSETQ. CDR3 length: 13 amino acids.

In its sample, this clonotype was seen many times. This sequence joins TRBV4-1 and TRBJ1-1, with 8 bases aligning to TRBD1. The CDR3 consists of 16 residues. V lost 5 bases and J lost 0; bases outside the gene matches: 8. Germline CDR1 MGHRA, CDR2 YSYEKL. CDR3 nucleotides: TGCGCCAGCAGCAGGACAGGGCATCTATTGAACACTGAAGCTTTCTTT. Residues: CASSRTGHLLNTEAFF.

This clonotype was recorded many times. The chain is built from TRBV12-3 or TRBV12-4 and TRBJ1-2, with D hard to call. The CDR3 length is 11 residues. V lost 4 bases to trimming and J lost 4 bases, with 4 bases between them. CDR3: CASSWSYGYTF. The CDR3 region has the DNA TGTGCCAGCAGTTGGTCCTATGGCTACACCTTC.

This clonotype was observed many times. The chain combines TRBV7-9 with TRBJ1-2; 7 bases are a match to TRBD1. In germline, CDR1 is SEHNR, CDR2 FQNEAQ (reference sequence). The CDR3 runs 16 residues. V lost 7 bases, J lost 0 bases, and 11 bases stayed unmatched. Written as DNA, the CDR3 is TGTGCCAGCAAAAGTATCCGGGACAGAGCTAACTATGGCTACACCTTC. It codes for CASKSIRDRANYGYTF.

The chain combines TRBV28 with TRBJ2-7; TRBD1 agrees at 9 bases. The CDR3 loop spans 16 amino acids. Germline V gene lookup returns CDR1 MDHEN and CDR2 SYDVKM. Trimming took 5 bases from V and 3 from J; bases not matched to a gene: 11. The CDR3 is CASSVTRGQGFYEQYF. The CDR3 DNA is TGTGCCAGCAGTGTCACTCGGGGACAGGGCTTCTACGAGCAGTACTTC.

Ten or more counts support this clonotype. CDR3 sequence: CASSFYPSDPEGVSSYEQYF. The CDR3 DNA is TGTGCCAGCAGTTTTTATCCGTCCGATCCCGAGGGGGTGAGCTCCTACGAGCAGTACTTC. The gene calls are TRBV28 and TRBJ2-7, with a tentative D call TRBD1 (6 bases). The V and J ends lost 3 bases and 0 bases respectively, with 27 bases between them. In germline, CDR1 is MDHEN, CDR2 SYDVKM. The CDR3 has 20 residues.

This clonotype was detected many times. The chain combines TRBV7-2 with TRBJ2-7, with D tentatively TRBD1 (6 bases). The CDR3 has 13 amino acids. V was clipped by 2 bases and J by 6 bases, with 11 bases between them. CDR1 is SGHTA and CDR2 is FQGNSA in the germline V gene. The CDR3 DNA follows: TGTGCCAGCAGCTTAAGGGCAGGGGTCGAGCAGTACTTC. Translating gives CASSLRAGVEQYF.

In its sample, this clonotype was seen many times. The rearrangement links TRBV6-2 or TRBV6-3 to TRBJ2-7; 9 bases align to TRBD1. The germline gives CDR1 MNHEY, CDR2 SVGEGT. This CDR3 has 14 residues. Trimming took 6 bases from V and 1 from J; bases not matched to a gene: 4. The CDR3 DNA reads TGTGCCAGCAGCGCGACAGGGGGTTCCTACGAGCAGTACTTC. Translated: CASSATGGSYEQYF.

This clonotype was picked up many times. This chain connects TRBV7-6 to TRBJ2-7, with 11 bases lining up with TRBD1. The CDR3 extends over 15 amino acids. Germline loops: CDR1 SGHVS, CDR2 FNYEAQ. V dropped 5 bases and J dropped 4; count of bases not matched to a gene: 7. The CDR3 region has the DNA TGTGCCAGCAGCCGGAGGACAGGGGGCTGGTACGAGCAGTACTTC. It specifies CASSRRTGGWYEQYF.

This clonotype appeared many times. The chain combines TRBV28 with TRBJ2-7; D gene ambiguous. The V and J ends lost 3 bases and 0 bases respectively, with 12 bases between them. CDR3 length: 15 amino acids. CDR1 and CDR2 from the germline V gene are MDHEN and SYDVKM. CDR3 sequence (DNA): TGTGCCAGCAGTTTTACAGCCATGCCCTCCTACGAGCAGTACTTC. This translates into CASSFTAMPSYEQYF.

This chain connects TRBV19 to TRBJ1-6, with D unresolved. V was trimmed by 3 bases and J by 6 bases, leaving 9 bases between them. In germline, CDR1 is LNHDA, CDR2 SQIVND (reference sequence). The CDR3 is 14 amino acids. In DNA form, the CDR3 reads TGTGCCAGTAGTATTGGACGTGGTAATTCACCCCTCCACTTT. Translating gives CASSIGRGNSPLHF. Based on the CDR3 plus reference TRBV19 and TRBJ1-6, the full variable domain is DGGITQSPKYLFRKEGQNVTLSCEQNLNHDAMYWYRQDPGQGLRLIYYSQIVNDFQKGDIAEGYSVSREKKESFPLTVTSAQKNPTAFYLCASSIGRGNSPLHFGNGTRLTVT.

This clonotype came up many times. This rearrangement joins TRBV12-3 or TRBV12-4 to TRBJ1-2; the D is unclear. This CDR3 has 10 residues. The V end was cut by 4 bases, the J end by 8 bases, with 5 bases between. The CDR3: CASSSRGYTF. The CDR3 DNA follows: TGTGCCAGCAGTTCCCGGGGCTACACCTTC.

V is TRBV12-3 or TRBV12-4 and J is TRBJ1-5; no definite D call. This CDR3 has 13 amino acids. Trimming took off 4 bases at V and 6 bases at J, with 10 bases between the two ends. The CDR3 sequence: CASSSENTQPQHF. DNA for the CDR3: TGTGCCAGCAGTTCGGAGAATACTCAGCCCCAGCATTTT.

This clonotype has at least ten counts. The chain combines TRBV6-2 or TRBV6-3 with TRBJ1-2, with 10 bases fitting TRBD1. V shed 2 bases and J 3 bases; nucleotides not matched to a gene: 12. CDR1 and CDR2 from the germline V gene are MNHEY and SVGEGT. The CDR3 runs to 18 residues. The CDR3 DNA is TGTGCCAGCAGTTACAACCTAAAAGGGACAGGGGTAGACTATGGCTACACCTTC. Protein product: CASSYNLKGTGVDYGYTF.

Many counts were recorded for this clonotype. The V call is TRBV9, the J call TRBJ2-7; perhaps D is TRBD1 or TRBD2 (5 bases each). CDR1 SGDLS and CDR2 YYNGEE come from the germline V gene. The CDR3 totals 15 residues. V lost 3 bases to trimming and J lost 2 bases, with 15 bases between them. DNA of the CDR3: TGTGCCAGCAGCGGCCGGGACGGCAGAGCCTACGAGCAGTACTTC. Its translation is CASSGRDGRAYEQYF.

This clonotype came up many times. In DNA, the CDR3 is TGCAGCGTTTCCGACAGCTCCTACGAGCAGTACTTC. Translating gives CSVSDSSYEQYF. The chain employs TRBV29-1 and TRBJ2-7, with a tentative D call TRBD1 (5 bases). The CDR3 totals 12 residues. Per the germline V gene, CDR1 is SQVTM and CDR2 is ANQGSEA. V was shortened by 5 bases and J by 0 bases, with 8 bases between the two germline ends.

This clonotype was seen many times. CDR3 sequence reads: CASSFGQSSSGNTIYF. Written as DNA, the CDR3 is TGCGCCAGCAGCTTCGGACAGTCGAGCTCTGGAAACACCATATATTTT. The chain is built from TRBV5-1 and TRBJ1-3, with a weak D call TRBD1 (6 bases). Germline CDR1 is SGHRS and CDR2 is YFSETQ. V was pared by 2 bases and J by 0 bases, with 12 bases between. This CDR3 region has 16 residues.

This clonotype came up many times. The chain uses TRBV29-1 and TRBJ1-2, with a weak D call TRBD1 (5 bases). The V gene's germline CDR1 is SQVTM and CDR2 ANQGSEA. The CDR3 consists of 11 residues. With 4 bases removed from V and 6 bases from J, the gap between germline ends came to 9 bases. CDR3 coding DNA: TGCAGCGTTGTGGGGGGGGATGGCTACACCTTC. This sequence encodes CSVVGGDGYTF.